These 21 T cell receptor beta chains share one sample of origin, sequenced in a study of cytotoxic CD8 clonotypes in ibrutinib-treated CLL. This table comes from immunoSEQ multiplex PCR, and its TCRdb copy is limited to in-frame clones, with some not included. The table records 300,000 or so clones, about 61% of them present only once. The specimen comprised PBMCs, sampled after 36 months of ibrutinib treatment. The origin of the receptors is a human donor with chronic lymphocytic leukemia.

This clone was counted once. The chain links TRBV5-1 to TRBJ2-2; D may be TRBD2 (5 bases). The V and J ends lost 5 bases and 4 bases respectively, with 12 bases between them. The germline CDR1 and CDR2 sequences are SGHRS and YFSETQ. This CDR3 contains 14 residues. This CDR3 reads CASRVRGPTGELFF. In nucleotides, the CDR3 is TGCGCCAGCAGAGTTCGGGGTCCCACCGGGGAGCTGTTTTTT.

V is TRBV2 and J is TRBJ2-3; D is tentatively TRBD1 or TRBD2 (5 bases each). With 6 bases removed from V and 1 base from J, the gap between germline ends came to 11 bases. CDR3 length: 14 amino acids. Germline lookup yields CDR1 SNHLY and CDR2 FYNNEI. The CDR3 region is CASRDRGGTDTQYF. The CDR3 DNA is TGTGCCAGCAGGGATCGGGGCGGCACAGATACGCAGTATTTT.

V gene TRBV2 combines with J gene TRBJ1-6, with TRBD1 matching 9 bases. CDR1 is SNHLY and CDR2 is FYNNEI in the germline V gene. The CDR3 loop spans 15 amino acids. The V and J ends lost 1 base and 10 bases, in that order; junction bases with no gene match: 5. CDR3 nucleotides: TGTGCCAGCAGTGAAGGGGGGACAGGGCGGTCACCCCTCCACTTT. It is translated as CASSEGGTGRSPLHF.

This clone came up a few times. The chain links TRBV6-1 to TRBJ2-7, with a weak D call TRBD2 (6 bases). The V end was cut by 7 bases, the J end by 1 base, with 14 bases between. Germline loops: CDR1 MNHNS, CDR2 SASEGT. CDR3 length: 14 residues. The CDR3 loop is CASKGRLESYEQYF. For the CDR3, the DNA is TGTGCCAGCAAAGGGAGGTTGGAGTCCTACGAGCAGTACTTC.

The CDR3 sequence: CASSWTAPFYGYTF. As DNA, the CDR3 is TGTGCCAGCAGCTGGACAGCGCCTTTCTATGGCTACACCTTC. The J gene is TRBJ1-2, the V gene TRBV6-6; tentatively, D is TRBD1 (6 bases). Germline loops: CDR1 MNHNY, CDR2 SVGAGI (reference sequence). V lost 6 bases and J lost 4, with 15 bases in between. The CDR3 totals 14 residues.

The rearrangement links TRBV29-1 to TRBJ2-7; D is possibly TRBD2 (5 bases). The V end lost 7 bases, the J end lost 2 bases, and 15 bases lay between the germline ends. Germline lookup yields CDR1 SQVTM and CDR2 ANQGSEA. The CDR3 covers 13 residues. CDR3 sequence: CSALSLGAYEQYF. As DNA, the CDR3 is TGCAGCGCCCTGTCCCTCGGGGCCTACGAGCAGTACTTC.

The chain couples TRBV7-3 to TRBJ2-2; perhaps TRBD2 as D (6 bases). Germline CDR1 reads SGHTA; CDR2 reads FQGTGA. The V gene lost 5 bases and the J gene lost 2 bases, with 12 bases spanning the gap. The CDR3 contains 15 residues. CDR3 in DNA: TGTGCCAGCAGCCTAGCGCAGGGAAACACCGGGGAGCTGTTTTTT. Translation: CASSLAQGNTGELFF.

The rearrangement uses TRBV27 and TRBJ2-7, with D perhaps being TRBD1 or TRBD2 (6 bases each). Trimming removed 6 bases at V and 1 base at J, with 13 bases between. The CDR3 consists of 14 residues. In germline, CDR1 is MNHEY, CDR2 SMNVEV (reference sequence). CDR3 sequence (DNA): TGTGCCAGCAGCATAGTAGGGGGGTCCTACGAGCAGTACTTC. Translating gives CASSIVGGSYEQYF.

The chain uses TRBV5-1 and TRBJ2-7; the match to TRBD2 covers 7 bases. J gave up 0 bases and V 8 bases, and 14 bases lay outside the gene matches. The length of the CDR3 is 16 residues. Looked up from germline, CDR1 is SGHRS and CDR2 is YFSETQ. In DNA, the CDR3 is TGCGCCAGTAGCCAAATGGGAGGGCGGAACTCCTACGAGCAGTACTTC. It codes for CASSQMGGRNSYEQYF. The entire variable domain, with the rest obtained from reference TRBV5-1 and TRBJ2-7, is as follows: KAGVTQTPRYLIKTRGQQVTLSCSPISGHRSVSWYQQTPGQGLQFLFEYFSETQRNKGNFPGRFSGRQFSNSRSEMNVSTLELGDSALYLCASSQMGGRNSYEQYFGPGTRLTVT.

The chain uses TRBV5-1 and TRBJ2-7, with TRBD2 matching over 7 bases. V trimming: 2 bases; J trimming: 4 bases; junction bases outside the gene matches: 3. The CDR3 sequence is 13 residues long. CDR1 and CDR2 from the germline V gene are SGHRS and YFSETQ. The chain's CDR3 is CASSFGGSYEQYF. The CDR3 region has the DNA TGCGCCAGCAGCTTCGGCGGGAGTTACGAGCAGTACTTC.

The CDR3 DNA reads as TGTGCCAGCAGCCTTGATGGAACTAGCGAAAGGGTTGGCGAGCAGTACTTC. Translated, it gives CASSLDGTSERVGEQYF. The chain uses TRBV7-3 and TRBJ2-7; 7 bases are shared with TRBD2. CDR1 and CDR2 from the germline V gene are SGHTA and FQGTGA. The CDR3 covers 17 residues. Trimming at V came to 5 bases and at J to 6 bases, leaving 19 bases not matched to a gene. Supplemented by reference TRBV7-3 and TRBJ2-7, the full variable domain reads GAGVSQTPSNKVTEKGKYVELRCDPISGHTALYWYRQSLGQGPEFLIYFQGTGAADDSGLPNDRFFAVRPEGSVSTLKIQRTERGDSAVYLCASSLDGTSERVGEQYFGPGTRLTVT.

This clone has a handful of counts. This sample includes further DNA sequences coding for the same CDR3. V gene TRBV2 combines with J gene TRBJ2-3; D unclear. CDR1 and CDR2 (germline): SNHLY, FYNNEI. This CDR3 comprises 15 residues. With 3 bases removed from V and 0 bases from J, the gap between germline ends came to 10 bases. The CDR3 DNA reads TGTGCCAGCAGTGAGGGGTCGTCTAGCACAGATACGCAGTATTTT. This sequence encodes CASSEGSSSTDTQYF.

The chain carries TRBV11-2 and TRBJ2-1; a possible D gene is TRBD2 (6 bases). The germline V gene has CDR1 SGHAT and CDR2 FQNNGV. Deletions cut 3 bases from V and 5 bases from J, with 20 bases between. The CDR3 totals 17 residues. CDR3 nucleotides: TGTGCCAGCAGCTTCCTACGCGTAGCGGCCGTCCACAATGAGCAGTTCTTC. Translating gives CASSFLRVAAVHNEQFF. Full variable domain (remainder filled in from reference TRBV11-2 and TRBJ2-1): EAGVAQSPRYKIIEKRQSVAFWCNPISGHATLYWYQQILGQGPKLLIQFQNNGVVDDSQLPKDRFSAERLKGVDSTLKIQPAKLEDSAVYLCASSFLRVAAVHNEQFFGPGTRLTVL.

The genes are TRBV5-1 and TRBJ1-2; 7 bases fit TRBD1. CDR3 size: 14 residues. Germline CDR1 reads SGHRS; CDR2 reads YFSETQ. V was clipped by 3 bases and J by 3 bases; unmatched bases: 5. CDR3 region: CASSYTGDHYGYTF. The CDR3 bases are TGCGCCAGCAGCTATACAGGGGATCACTATGGCTACACCTTC.

This chain connects TRBV19 to TRBJ1-2, with 8 bases that match TRBD1. Germline values: CDR1 LNHDA, CDR2 SQIVND (reference sequence). After removal of 9 bases from V and 5 bases from J, the junction contained 14 bases not matched to a gene. The CDR3 is 15 residues long. The CDR3: CASQMGTGLTYGYTF. The CDR3 coding sequence is TGTGCCAGCCAAATGGGGACAGGACTTACGTATGGCTACACCTTC.

This clone was detected ten times or more. This chain connects TRBV7-2 to TRBJ2-3; D tentatively fits TRBD1 or TRBD2 (6 bases each). Looked up from germline, CDR1 is SGHTA and CDR2 is FQGNSA. The CDR3 loop spans 14 amino acids. Trimming took 4 bases from V and 2 from J, leaving 10 bases between them. The DNA for the CDR3 is TGTGCCAGCAGCTCAAGGGGGGTCACAGATACGCAGTATTTT. It codes for CASSSRGVTDTQYF.

This clone was counted only a few times. The V and J genes are TRBV7-9 and TRBJ2-6; 7 bases map to TRBD1. Germline lookup yields CDR1 SEHNR and CDR2 FQNEAQ (reference sequence). CDR3 size: 15 residues. V shed 8 bases, J shed 3 bases, and the junction held 7 bases outside the gene matches. The CDR3 loop reads CASGTALDGANVLTF. The CDR3 DNA reads TGTGCCAGCGGGACAGCTCTCGATGGGGCCAACGTCCTGACTTTC.

J is TRBJ1-1 and V is TRBV7-8, with TRBD1 as a possible D gene (5 bases). The CDR3 spans 15 residues. Germline V gene data show CDR1 as SGHVS and CDR2 as FQNEAQ. The germline V and J ends were trimmed by 4 bases and 5 bases, with 17 bases remaining between them. The CDR3, as DNA: TGTGCCAGCAGCTATACAACCGGGGGTGCAACTGAAGCTTTCTTT. Translating gives CASSYTTGGATEAFF.

The chain employs TRBV18 and TRBJ1-1; 8 nucleotides agree with TRBD1. V was clipped by 2 bases and J by 4 bases; unmatched bases: 6. The CDR3 is 15 amino acids. Germline V gene sequence: CDR1 KGHSH, CDR2 LQKENI. The CDR3 nucleotides read TGTGCCAGCTCACCAGGTCCGACAGGGGTCACTGAAGCTTTCTTT. It codes for CASSPGPTGVTEAFF.

This chain joins TRBV4-2 and TRBJ2-7, with 10 bases fitting TRBD1. The CDR3 is 20 residues long. V was pared by 3 bases and J by 6 bases, with 23 bases of the junction left unmatched. CDR1 is LGHNA and CDR2 is YNFKEQ in the germline V gene. This CDR3 is CASSHLKLRDRGLLSAEQYF. DNA for the CDR3: TGTGCCAGCAGCCACCTTAAACTCCGGGACAGGGGCCTTTTAAGCGCCGAGCAGTACTTC.

The rearrangement uses TRBV18 and TRBJ2-7, with 7 positions matching TRBD1. The CDR3 consists of 15 residues. The J segment lost 2 bases and the V segment lost 4 bases, leaving 8 bases of the junction unmatched. The germline V gene encodes CDR1 KGHSH and CDR2 LQKENI. The chain's CDR3 is CASSLGQAATYEQYF. In nucleotides, the CDR3 is TGTGCCAGCTCACTAGGACAGGCCGCAACCTACGAGCAGTACTTC. Filled out from reference TRBV18 and TRBJ2-7, the complete variable domain reads NAGVMQNPRHLVRRRGQEARLRCSPMKGHSHVYWYRQLPEEGLKFMVYLQKENIIDESGMPKERFSAEFPKEGPSILRIQQVVRGDSAAYFCASSLGQAATYEQYFGPGTRLTVT.